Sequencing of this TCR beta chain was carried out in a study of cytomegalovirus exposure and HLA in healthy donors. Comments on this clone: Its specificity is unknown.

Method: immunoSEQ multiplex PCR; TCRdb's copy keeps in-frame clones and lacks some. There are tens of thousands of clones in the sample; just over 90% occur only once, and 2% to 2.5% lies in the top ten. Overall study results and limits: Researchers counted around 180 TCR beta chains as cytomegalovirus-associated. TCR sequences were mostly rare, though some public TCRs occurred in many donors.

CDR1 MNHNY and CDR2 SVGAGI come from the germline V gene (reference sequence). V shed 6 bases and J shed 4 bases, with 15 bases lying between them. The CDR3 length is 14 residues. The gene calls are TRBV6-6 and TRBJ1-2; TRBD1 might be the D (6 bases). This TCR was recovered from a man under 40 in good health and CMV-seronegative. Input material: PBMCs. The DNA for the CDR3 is TGTGCCAGCAGGAACAGGGAATTTGGCTATGGCTACACCTTC. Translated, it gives CASRNREFGYGYTF.